This T cell receptor beta chain was recorded in a study of a mutant IDH1 vaccine in newly diagnosed glioma. Study in general: The patients were given eight vaccinations, one each in weeks 1, 3, 5, 7, 11, 15, 19 and 23. Previous treatment comprised radiotherapy, temozolomide, or both, mostly both. With temozolomide cycles, or 4-6 weeks after radiotherapy alone, vaccination was started.

A word on this clone: Its antigen is still unknown.

The V gene lost 5 bases and the J gene lost 6 bases, with 5 bases spanning the gap. The germline CDR1 and CDR2 sequences are KGHSH and LQKENI. The CDR3 sequence is 11 residues long. Time point reported: week 11, during vaccination. What each vaccine dose contained was 300 ug of mutant IDH1 20-mer peptide, accompanied by topical imiquimod. Only in-frame clones appear in the TCRdb table, and some are missing; sequencing was by immunoSEQ multiplex PCR. The top ten clones hold about 2.4% of a sample with around 53,000 clones, roughly 90% of them seen once. The sample here was PBMCs, taken from a glioma patient whose treatment included an IDH1 peptide vaccine. This sequence originates from a man aged 50 or older with glioma. The chain employs TRBV18 and TRBJ2-1; D gene unclear. CDR3: CASSNTNEQFF. Written as DNA, the CDR3 is TGTGCCAGCTCAAACACCAATGAGCAGTTCTTC. Full variable domain (outside the CDR3, taken from reference TRBV18 and TRBJ2-1): NAGVMQNPRHLVRRRGQEARLRCSPMKGHSHVYWYRQLPEEGLKFMVYLQKENIIDESGMPKERFSAEFPKEGPSILRIQQVVRGDSAAYFCASSNTNEQFFGPGTRLTVL.